One and the same sample provided the 28 T cell receptor beta chains below, sequenced in a study of vaccination effects on CD4 cells after COVID-19. These receptors are not linked to any known antigen. The assay was immunoSEQ multiplex PCR, and TCRdb's table has in-frame clones only and misses some. This sample has approximately 47,000 clones, with roughly 76% found just once. The authors isolated CD4+ T cells after roughly 10 days of culture. The sequences come from CD4+ T cells from PBMCs cultured without peptide, collected before COVID-19 vaccination. The receptors derive from a human donor who had a prior SARS-CoV-2 infection.

The chain combines TRBV5-1 with TRBJ2-5; D remains ambiguous. Deletions cut 0 bases from V and 0 bases from J, with 15 bases between. The CDR3 consists of 17 residues. Looked up from germline, CDR1 is SGHRS and CDR2 is YFSETQ. In DNA, the CDR3 is TGCGCCAGCAGCTTGGGCCTGACACCTATTGACCAAGAGACCCAGTACTTC. It yields the protein CASSLGLTPIDQETQYF.

The gene calls are TRBV6-5 and TRBJ2-7; D gene ambiguous. Trimming took 6 bases from V and 3 from J, leaving 12 bases between them. This CDR3 contains 13 residues. CDR1 MNHEY and CDR2 SVGAGI come from the germline V gene. This chain's CDR3 is CASRKLSNYEQYF. The CDR3 nucleotides read TGTGCCAGCAGAAAACTTAGCAACTACGAGCAGTACTTC.

The chain links TRBV9 to TRBJ2-1; 9 bases map to TRBD2. With V trimmed by 4 bases and J by 3 bases, 5 bases remained unmatched. From germline, CDR1 is SGDLS and CDR2 YYNGEE. CDR3 length: 15 amino acids. CDR3 in DNA: TGTGCCAGCAGCCTTAGCGGGGGAAACTACAATGAGCAGTTCTTC. Amino acid sequence: CASSLSGGNYNEQFF.

This clone is medium-sized in the sample. The V call is TRBV4-1, the J call TRBJ2-1; D is perhaps TRBD2 (5 bases). CDR1 is MGHRA and CDR2 is YSYEKL in the germline V gene. With 0 bases removed from V and 9 bases from J, the gap between germline ends came to 21 bases. CDR3 length: 17 amino acids. The CDR3 loop reads CASSQDWVSLGGSEQFF. CDR3 bases: TGCGCCAGCAGCCAAGATTGGGTTTCCCTAGGAGGCAGTGAGCAGTTCTTC.

The chain uses TRBV28 and TRBJ2-3; 8 positions agree with TRBD2. Germline CDR1 and CDR2: MDHEN and SYDVKM. V trimming: 2 bases; J trimming: 2 bases; junction bases outside the gene matches: 12. The CDR3 spans 18 residues. CDR3 protein: CASSLRTSSLPPTDTQYF. The CDR3 region has the DNA TGTGCCAGCAGTTTACGGACTAGCTCCCTCCCGCCCACAGATACGCAGTATTTT.

The rearrangement links TRBV9 to TRBJ2-7; either TRBD1 or TRBD2 may fit D (5 bases each). Germline-derived CDR1 and CDR2 are SGDLS and YYNGEE. There are 13 residues in the CDR3. Deletions cut 0 bases from V and 7 bases from J, with 11 bases between. CDR3 protein: CASSVGPGTEQYF. The CDR3 DNA follows: TGTGCCAGCAGCGTAGGGCCTGGGACGGAGCAGTACTTC. Full variable domain (rest looked up from reference TRBV9 and TRBJ2-7): DSGVTQTPKHLITATGQRVTLRCSPRSGDLSVYWYQQSLDQGLQFLIQYYNGEERAKGNILERFSAQQFPDLHSELNLSSLELGDSALYFCASSVGPGTEQYFGPGTRLTVT.

The chain uses TRBV5-1 and TRBJ2-5; D may be TRBD2 (6 bases). Trimming removed 0 bases at V and 2 bases at J, with 11 bases between. The CDR3 is 15 amino acids. Looked up from germline, CDR1 is SGHRS and CDR2 is YFSETQ. This CDR3 is CASSLGNSGQETQYF. Here the CDR3 DNA reads TGCGCCAGCAGCTTGGGAAATAGCGGACAAGAGACCCAGTACTTC.

The chain employs TRBV19 and TRBJ2-1; 10 bases align to TRBD2. CDR3 size: 21 residues. V lost 6 bases to trimming and J lost 0 bases; unmatched junction nucleotides: 20. Germline CDR1 and CDR2: LNHDA and SQIVND (reference sequence). The CDR3 DNA is TGTGCCAGTAGCCCCCAAGGTTGGCTAGCGGGAGACTTGAGCTCCTACAATGAGCAGTTCTTC. Its translation is CASSPQGWLAGDLSSYNEQFF.

The V gene is TRBV4-3, the J gene TRBJ2-3, with 7 bases lining up with TRBD2. Germline V gene sequence: CDR1 LGHNA, CDR2 YSLEER. Germline trimming cut 1 base from V and 4 bases from J; bases unmatched to any gene: 11. CDR3 size: 17 residues. The CDR3 sequence: CASSQVPEAGAPDTQYF. The CDR3 nucleotides read TGCGCCAGCAGCCAAGTACCAGAGGCGGGAGCACCAGATACGCAGTATTTT.

The chain has TRBV3-1 (or the pseudogene TRBV3-2) and TRBJ2-7; TRBD2 matches 7 bases. CDR1 and CDR2 (germline): LGHDT, YNNKEL (reference sequence). The CDR3 consists of 13 residues. J gave up 7 bases and V 0 bases, and 3 bases lay outside the gene matches. The CDR3 is CASSQEVSGEQYF. In DNA, the CDR3 is TGTGCCAGCAGCCAAGAGGTTAGCGGGGAGCAGTACTTC.

The chain carries TRBV23-1 and TRBJ2-3, with 11 bases identical to TRBD2. TRBV23-1 belongs to the ORF category, with a function that is uncertain. CDR3 length: 18 amino acids. V trimming: 0 bases; J trimming: 8 bases; junction bases outside the gene matches: 13. CDR3 nucleotide sequence: TGCGCCAGCAGTCAATCGAAGCCTAGCGGGGGGCCCCCAGGTACGCAGTATTTT. Its protein is CASSQSKPSGGPPGTQYF.

The sample holds a few counts of this clone. This rearrangement joins TRBV5-4 to TRBJ2-7, with 9 bases identical to TRBD1. From germline, CDR1 is SGHNT and CDR2 YYREEE (reference sequence). The CDR3 consists of 16 residues. V lost 4 bases, J lost 5 bases, and 13 bases stayed unmatched. The CDR3 spells CASSNWDRDSTNEQYF. The DNA of the CDR3 is TGTGCCAGCAGCAACTGGGACAGGGATAGTACCAACGAGCAGTACTTC.

This chain uses TRBV2 with TRBJ2-5, with D possibly matching TRBD2 (5 bases). The CDR3 runs to 14 residues. V lost 5 bases, J lost 4 bases, and 14 bases lay in between. Germline values: CDR1 SNHLY, CDR2 FYNNEI. The CDR3 DNA reads TGTGCCAGCAGTCCTGTGGACTTGCTAGAGACCCAGTACTTC. This codes for CASSPVDLLETQYF.

This clone appeared a few times. This sequence joins TRBV11-3 and TRBJ2-6, with D perhaps given as TRBD1 or TRBD2 (5 bases each). Germline V gives CDR1 SGHNT, CDR2 YENEEA. The CDR3 runs to 16 residues. V lost 8 bases to trimming and J lost 1 base, with 15 bases between them. Here the CDR3 DNA reads TGTGCCAGCTACGGGACGCAGTCGTCTGGGGCCAACGTCCTGACTTTC. Amino acids: CASYGTQSSGANVLTF.

The rearrangement joins TRBV2 to TRBJ1-4, with D possibly TRBD1 on 6 matching bases. Trimming took off 6 bases at V and 4 bases at J, with 12 bases between the two ends. Per germline, CDR1 SNHLY and CDR2 FYNNEI. The CDR3 is made up of 14 amino acids. The CDR3 DNA follows: TGTGCCAGCAGGCTAGGGGGAAGTAATGAAAAACTGTTTTTT. Translated: CASRLGGSNEKLFF.

This chain joins TRBV12-3 or TRBV12-4 and TRBJ2-7; D is possibly TRBD2 (5 bases). V lost 3 bases, J lost 6 bases, and 12 bases lay in between. This CDR3 is 13 amino acids long. CDR3: CASSFEQGGEQYF. The CDR3 nucleotides are TGTGCCAGCAGTTTCGAGCAAGGAGGCGAGCAGTACTTC.

This clone has only a few counts. The chain links TRBV2 to TRBJ1-2, with D hard to call. CDR1 SNHLY and CDR2 FYNNEI come from the germline V gene. This CDR3 has 14 residues. Trimming took 5 bases from V and 1 from J, leaving 11 bases between them. The CDR3 DNA sequence: TGTGCCAGCAGTTTTGGACGGGTTAACTATGGCTACACCTTC. Its protein is CASSFGRVNYGYTF.

This chain connects TRBV19 to TRBJ1-2; maybe TRBD1 (6 bases). With 2 bases removed from V and 5 bases from J, the gap between germline ends came to 12 bases. CDR3 length: 14 amino acids. Germline CDR1 and CDR2: LNHDA and SQIVND (reference sequence). The CDR3 sequence is CASSILQGRYGYTF. For the CDR3, the DNA is TGTGCCAGTAGTATACTACAGGGCAGATATGGCTACACCTTC.

This clone was recorded once. The V call is TRBV5-5, the J call TRBJ2-1; D ambiguous. Germline assignment: CDR1 SGHKS and CDR2 YYEKEE (reference sequence). The CDR3 has 14 amino acids. Trimming took off 0 bases at V and 12 bases at J, with 16 bases between the two ends. Here the CDR3 reads CASSLETWSVPQFF. As DNA, the CDR3 is TGTGCCAGCAGCTTGGAAACGTGGTCAGTGCCGCAGTTCTTC.

This clone was observed a few times. The CDR3 sequence: CASSFAAGELFF. DNA of the CDR3: TGTGCCAGCAGTTTCGCTGCCGGGGAGCTGTTTTTT. The rearrangement uses TRBV12-3 or TRBV12-4 and TRBJ2-2; D ambiguous. Trimming removed 3 bases from V and 6 bases from J, with 5 bases in between. This CDR3 region has 12 residues.

This chain uses TRBV4-1 with TRBJ2-1; 9 bases match TRBD2. The length of the CDR3 is 16 residues. V lost 2 bases and J lost 9; bases outside the gene matches: 11. Germline V gene lookup returns CDR1 MGHRA and CDR2 YSYEKL. The CDR3 here is CASSQSGIAGVGEQFF. The CDR3 DNA follows: TGCGCCAGCAGCCAATCCGGAATAGCGGGAGTGGGTGAGCAGTTCTTC.

The chain links TRBV13 to TRBJ1-4; D call uncertain. Trimming stripped 3 bases from V and 2 bases from J, with 10 bases between. The CDR3 is 15 amino acids. Per the germline V gene, CDR1 is PRHDT and CDR2 is FYEKMQ (reference sequence). CDR3 in amino acids: CASSFRGKTNEKLFF. CDR3 DNA sequence: TGTGCCAGCAGCTTCCGCGGGAAGACTAATGAAAAACTGTTTTTT. Using reference TRBV13 and TRBJ1-4 for the parts outside the CDR3, the full variable domain is AAGVIQSPRHLIKEKRETATLKCYPIPRHDTVYWYQQGPGQDPQFLISFYEKMQSDKGSIPDRFSAQQFSDYHSELNMSSLELGDSALYFCASSFRGKTNEKLFFGSGTQLSVL.

This sequence joins TRBV14 and TRBJ2-1; D remains unclear. This CDR3 comprises 15 residues. Germline V lookup: CDR1 SGHDN, CDR2 FVKESK. V was trimmed by 5 bases and J by 0 bases, leaving 11 bases between them. The CDR3 DNA follows: TGTGCCAGCAGCTCCAGCCTCCCCTCCTACAATGAGCAGTTCTTC. Protein: CASSSSLPSYNEQFF.

The CDR3 sequence: CATSEPTSGSNEQYF. CDR3 nucleotide sequence: TGTGCCACCAGTGAGCCTACTAGCGGGAGCAACGAGCAGTACTTC. This chain connects TRBV24-1 to TRBJ2-7; 11 bases fit TRBD2. Germline V gene sequence: CDR1 KGHDR, CDR2 SFDVKD. This CDR3 is built from 15 residues. With 4 bases clipped from V and 5 bases from J, the junction kept 6 bases outside the gene matches.

V usage is TRBV5-4 and J usage is TRBJ2-1; 7 bases match TRBD1. With 1 base clipped from V and 0 bases from J, the junction kept 10 bases outside the gene matches. The CDR3 covers 18 residues. Germline CDR1 reads SGHNT; CDR2 reads YYREEE (reference sequence). The CDR3 coding sequence is TGTGCCAGCAGCTTGTTCCCTGTGACAGGGAGCTCCTACAATGAGCAGTTCTTC. This sequence encodes CASSLFPVTGSSYNEQFF.

This sequence joins TRBV19 and TRBJ1-3; D not resolved. V lost 9 bases to trimming and J lost 3 bases, with 12 bases between them. CDR1 LNHDA and CDR2 SQIVND come from the germline V gene (reference sequence). This CDR3 region has 13 residues. CDR3: CASQVSFGNTIYF. For the CDR3, the DNA is TGTGCCAGCCAGGTCTCGTTTGGAAACACCATATATTTT.

The genes are TRBV5-6 and TRBJ2-4; D unresolved. This CDR3 has 15 amino acids. Germline values: CDR1 SGHDT, CDR2 YYEEEE. V dropped 3 bases and J dropped 7 bases, with 17 bases sitting between them. The CDR3 is CASSSPKVARNIQYF. The CDR3 nucleotides read TGTGCCAGCAGCTCCCCCAAGGTGGCGCGGAACATTCAGTACTTC.

The CDR3 bases are TGTGCCAGCAGCCGCGGGACAGTAGAAAAACTGTTTTTT. Its protein is CASSRGTVEKLFF. The gene calls are TRBV14 and TRBJ1-4; the match to TRBD1 covers 7 bases. This CDR3 contains 13 residues. Per germline, CDR1 SGHDN and CDR2 FVKESK. Trimming at V came to 4 bases and at J to 8 bases, leaving 4 bases not matched to a gene.